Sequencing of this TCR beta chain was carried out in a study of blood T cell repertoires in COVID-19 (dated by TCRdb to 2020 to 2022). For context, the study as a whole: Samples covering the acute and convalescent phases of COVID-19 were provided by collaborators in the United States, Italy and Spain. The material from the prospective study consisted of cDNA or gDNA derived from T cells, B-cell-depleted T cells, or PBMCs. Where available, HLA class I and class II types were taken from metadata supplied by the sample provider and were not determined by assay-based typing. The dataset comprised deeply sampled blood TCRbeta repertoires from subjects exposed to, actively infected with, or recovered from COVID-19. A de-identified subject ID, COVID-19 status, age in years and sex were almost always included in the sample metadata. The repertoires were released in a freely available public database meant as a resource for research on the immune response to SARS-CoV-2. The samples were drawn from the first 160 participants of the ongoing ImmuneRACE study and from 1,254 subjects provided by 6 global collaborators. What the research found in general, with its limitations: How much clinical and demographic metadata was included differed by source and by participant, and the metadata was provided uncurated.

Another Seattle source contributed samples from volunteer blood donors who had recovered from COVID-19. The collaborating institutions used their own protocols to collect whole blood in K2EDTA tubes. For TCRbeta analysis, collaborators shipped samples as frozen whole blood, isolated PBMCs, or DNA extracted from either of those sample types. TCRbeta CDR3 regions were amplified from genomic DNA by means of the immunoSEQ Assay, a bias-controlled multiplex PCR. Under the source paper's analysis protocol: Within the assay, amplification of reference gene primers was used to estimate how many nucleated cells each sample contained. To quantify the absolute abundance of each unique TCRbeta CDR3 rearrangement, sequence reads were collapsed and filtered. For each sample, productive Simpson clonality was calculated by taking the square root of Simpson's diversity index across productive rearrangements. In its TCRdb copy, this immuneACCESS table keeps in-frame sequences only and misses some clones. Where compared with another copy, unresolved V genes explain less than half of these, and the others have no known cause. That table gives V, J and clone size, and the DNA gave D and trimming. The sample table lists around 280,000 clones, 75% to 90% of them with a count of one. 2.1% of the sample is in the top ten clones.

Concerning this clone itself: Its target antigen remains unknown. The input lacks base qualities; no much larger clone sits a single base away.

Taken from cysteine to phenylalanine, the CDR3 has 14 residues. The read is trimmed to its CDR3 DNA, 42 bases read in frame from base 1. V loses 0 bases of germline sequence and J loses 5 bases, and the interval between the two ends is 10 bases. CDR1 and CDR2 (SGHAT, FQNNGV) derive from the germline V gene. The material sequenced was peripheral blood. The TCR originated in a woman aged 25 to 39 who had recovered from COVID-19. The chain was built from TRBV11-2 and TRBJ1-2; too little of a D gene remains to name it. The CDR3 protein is CASSLDSGVYGYTF. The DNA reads TGTGCCAGCAGCTTAGATTCCGGGGTGTATGGCTACACCTTC.